The T cell receptor (beta chain) under discussion was sequenced for a study of Ad26.COV2.S vaccination and SARS-CoV-2 variants. This clone was observed a single time. Clones were read by immunoSEQ multiplex PCR, and TCRdb kept only the in-frame ones, dropping some. The data show roughly 350,000 clones, approximately 86% seen once. The CDR3 loop spans 13 amino acids. CDR1 is SGHAT, CDR2 FQNNGV, per germline. V dropped 1 base and J dropped 7 bases, with 10 bases sitting between them. As for treatment: roughly 19 received Ad26.COV2.S at low or high dose, single or two shots; 5 received placebo; per-sample allocation not given. Sampling happened 63 days after the first vaccine or placebo injection.

This TCR came from a person between 18 and 65 years old who received the Ad26.COV2.S COVID-19 vaccine or a placebo. The sequencing here drew on peripheral blood, taken in a trial of Ad26.COV2.S vaccine versus placebo. The chain employs TRBV11-2 and TRBJ2-5; D not resolved. CDR3 nucleotide sequence: TGTGCCAGCAGCTTAGGGGCTGTTGGGACCCAGTACTTC. Translating gives CASSLGAVGTQYF. The whole variable domain, remainder taken from reference TRBV11-2 and TRBJ2-5, is EAGVAQSPRYKIIEKRQSVAFWCNPISGHATLYWYQQILGQGPKLLIQFQNNGVVDDSQLPKDRFSAERLKGVDSTLKIQPAKLEDSAVYLCASSLGAVGTQYFGPGTRLLVL.